The 20 T cell receptor beta chains below all came from one sample that was sequenced in a study of human T cells and chemical hapten exposure. Time point specified: patch test 1, 2 weeks after DPC sensitization. Treatment here: therapeutic diphenylcyclopropenone sensitization with weekly scalp DPC. RNA extraction used unfractionated whole blood as the source of total RNA. In TCRdb, the RACE reads were re-called with MiXCR into one record per CDR3 protein. The table lists about 35,000 distinct CDR3 sequences, about 6.3% of them singletons. The sequencing used whole blood, collected in connection with sensitization to the hapten diphenylcyclopropenone (DPC). Receptors originate from a woman aged 25 to 39 with alopecia areata. Some clones in this sample may be carry-over from other donors' samples.

This clonotype was found many times. The rearrangement uses TRBV25-1 and TRBJ2-3; 8 bases map to TRBD1. CDR3 length equals 13 residues. J gave up 4 bases and V 7 bases, and 4 bases lay outside the gene matches. Germline V CDR1 and CDR2: MGHDK, SYGVNS. The CDR3 DNA reads TGTGCCAGCAAAGGACAGGGACCAGATACGCAGTATTTT. Translation gives CASKGQGPDTQYF.

A few counts support this clonotype. The chain has TRBV7-2 and TRBJ1-1; TRBD1 might be the D (5 bases). CDR3 length: 13 amino acids. The germline V and J ends were trimmed by 0 bases and 10 bases, with 12 bases remaining between them. Germline values: CDR1 SGHTA, CDR2 FQGNSA. The CDR3 loop is CASSLAFTGLAFF. The CDR3 region has the DNA TGTGCCAGCAGCTTAGCGTTCACAGGCTTAGCTTTCTTT.

This clonotype was seen at least ten times. The CDR3 nucleotides read TGTGCCAGCAGTTTAAGTGGGGGCCAGCCCCAGCATTTT. This gives the protein CASSLSGGQPQHF. This chain links TRBV27 with TRBJ1-5; D perhaps matches TRBD1 (6 bases). From germline, CDR1 is MNHEY and CDR2 SMNVEV (reference sequence). This CDR3 spans 13 amino acids. The V and J ends lost 2 bases and 7 bases respectively, with 9 bases between them.

Only a few counts were recorded for this clonotype. The chain recombines TRBV12-3 or TRBV12-4 with TRBJ1-4; D is unclear. The CDR3 is 15 residues long. Trimming took off 6 bases at V and 0 bases at J, with 11 bases between the two ends. The CDR3 here is CASSEADATNEKLFF. Written as DNA, the CDR3 is TGTGCCAGCAGCGAGGCAGACGCAACTAATGAAAAACTGTTTTTT.

The rearrangement links TRBV3-1 to TRBJ2-5, with 10 bases that match TRBD2. Germline CDR1 is LGHDT and CDR2 is YNNKEL (reference sequence). Losses at the gene ends were 4 bases for V and 4 bases for J; bases not matched to a gene: 9. CDR3 size: 16 residues. Here the CDR3 reads CASSLHPTSGVETQYF. The CDR3 bases are TGTGCCAGCAGCCTCCACCCAACTAGCGGGGTAGAGACCCAGTACTTC.

This clonotype was counted at least ten times. V usage is TRBV4-1 and J usage is TRBJ2-7; D not resolved. This CDR3 has 14 residues. V shed 5 bases and J shed 2 bases, with 13 bases lying between them. Germline CDR1 MGHRA, CDR2 YSYEKL. The CDR3, as DNA: TGCGCCAGCAGCTACATCGAGGAGACCTACGAGCAGTACTTC. Its protein is CASSYIEETYEQYF.

This clonotype ranks as medium-sized. The chain employs TRBV6-2 or TRBV6-3 and TRBJ2-7; D not certain. Germline V lookup: CDR1 MNHEY, CDR2 SVGEGT. CDR3 length: 14 amino acids. Between the trimmed V and J ends, which lost 4 bases and 6 bases, there was a span of 16 bases. Here the CDR3 reads CASSFGPYLGEQYF. The CDR3 DNA sequence: TGTGCCAGCAGTTTCGGGCCCTATCTGGGCGAGCAGTACTTC.

This clonotype was observed many times. J is TRBJ2-3 and V is TRBV20-1; D is undetermined. Trimming took off 2 bases at V and 3 bases at J, with 15 bases between the two ends. The CDR3 runs to 15 residues. Germline-derived CDR1 and CDR2 are DFQATT and SNEGSKA (reference sequence). The CDR3 loop is CSARILKAGTDTQYF. In nucleotides, the CDR3 is TGCAGTGCTAGAATCCTAAAAGCAGGTACAGATACGCAGTATTTT.

The table lists this clonotype with a few counts. CDR3 nucleotide sequence: TGTGCCAGCAGTTTATTCTGGGGGAATTCTGGCTACACCTTC. Its translation: CASSLFWGNSGYTF. The V and J genes are TRBV27 and TRBJ1-2, with TRBD1 as a possible D gene (5 bases). Germline-derived CDR1 and CDR2 are MNHEY and SMNVEV (reference sequence). Trimming shortened V by 1 base and J by 7 bases, and 13 bases separated the two germline ends. The CDR3 is 14 amino acids.

V usage is TRBV11-2 and J usage is TRBJ2-3, with TRBD2 matching 8 bases. V shed 5 bases, J shed 3 bases, and the junction held 4 bases outside the gene matches. In germline, CDR1 is SGHAT, CDR2 FQNNGV. The CDR3 is 14 amino acids. Written as DNA, the CDR3 is TGTGCCAGCAGCCGGGGACTAGTGACAGATACGCAGTATTTT. Protein sequence: CASSRGLVTDTQYF.

J is TRBJ2-7 and V is TRBV9, with 9 bases lining up with TRBD1. Per germline, CDR1 SGDLS and CDR2 YYNGEE. The CDR3 consists of 18 residues. V shed 0 bases, J shed 5 bases, and the junction held 15 bases outside the gene matches. Here the CDR3 reads CASSVDPYPGQGPHEQYF. The CDR3 DNA reads TGTGCCAGCAGCGTAGACCCTTATCCGGGACAGGGACCACACGAGCAGTACTTC.

The sample holds a few counts of this clonotype. V is TRBV20-1 and J is TRBJ1-2; D unclear. V was trimmed by 3 bases and J by 4 bases, leaving 15 bases between them. There are 14 residues in the CDR3. CDR1 and CDR2 (germline): DFQATT, SNEGSKA (reference sequence). CDR3 residues: CSASNEPLGYGYTF. The CDR3 region has the DNA TGCAGTGCTAGTAATGAGCCGCTGGGCTATGGCTACACCTTC.

This clonotype has ten or more counts. This chain joins TRBV4-2 and TRBJ1-1; a weak D match, TRBD1 (5 bases). CDR1 and CDR2 from the germline V gene are LGHNA and YNFKEQ. The CDR3 is 16 amino acids. Trimming removed 3 bases from V and 6 bases from J, with 20 bases in between. CDR3 region: CASSQGTQGRESEAFF. As DNA, the CDR3 is TGTGCCAGCAGCCAGGGGACCCAAGGGCGGGAATCTGAAGCTTTCTTT.

This clonotype has just a few counts. V is TRBV9 and J is TRBJ2-3; D is unclear. The CDR3 sequence is 13 residues long. The germline V gene encodes CDR1 SGDLS and CDR2 YYNGEE. V lost 4 bases and J lost 3, with 9 bases in between. The CDR3: CASSTHGTDTQYF. In DNA form, the CDR3 reads TGTGCCAGCAGCACCCACGGGACAGATACGCAGTATTTT.

The sample holds many counts of this clonotype. The chain combines TRBV20-1 with TRBJ1-1, with 7 nucleotides matching TRBD1. V dropped 4 bases and J dropped 1; count of bases not matched to a gene: 3. The CDR3 spans 13 residues. Germline values: CDR1 DFQATT, CDR2 SNEGSKA (reference sequence). The CDR3: CSATRQGNTEAFF. CDR3 nucleotide sequence: TGCAGTGCTACAAGACAGGGGAACACTGAAGCTTTCTTT.

This clonotype is labeled medium-sized. This chain links TRBV25-1 with TRBJ1-1; tentatively, D is TRBD1 (5 bases). The CDR3 runs to 11 residues. V shed 8 bases and J shed 3 bases, with 7 bases lying between them. In germline, CDR1 is MGHDK, CDR2 SYGVNS. The CDR3 sequence is CASVGDTEAFF. CDR3 sequence (DNA): TGTGCCAGCGTGGGGGACACTGAAGCTTTCTTT. Filled out from reference TRBV25-1 and TRBJ1-1, the complete variable domain reads EADIYQTPRYLVIGTGKKITLECSQTMGHDKMYWYQQDPGMELHLIHYSYGVNSTEKGDLSSESTVSRIRTEHFPLTLESARPSHTSQYLCASVGDTEAFFGQGTRLTVV.

This clonotype was observed a few times. The rearrangement joins TRBV7-2 to TRBJ2-3, with a possible D match to TRBD2 (5 bases). Germline-derived CDR1 and CDR2 are SGHTA and FQGNSA. With 3 bases removed from V and 3 bases from J, the gap between germline ends came to 16 bases. This CDR3 is built from 16 residues. The CDR3 spells CASSFWGARGTDTQYF. The CDR3 DNA sequence: TGTGCCAGCAGCTTCTGGGGAGCTCGTGGAACAGATACGCAGTATTTT.

The rearrangement joins TRBV20-1 to TRBJ2-1; TRBD2 agrees at 7 bases. CDR1 DFQATT and CDR2 SNEGSKA come from the germline V gene (reference sequence). This CDR3 is 14 amino acids long. With V trimmed by 1 base and J by 2 bases, 2 bases remained unmatched. CDR3 bases: TGCAGTGCTAGAGGAGCGGGGCCCTACAATGAGCAGTTCTTC. Its protein is CSARGAGPYNEQFF.

This clonotype turned up a few times. The chain uses TRBV4-3 and TRBJ1-1, with a possible D match to TRBD1 (5 bases). This CDR3 has 14 amino acids. V was pared by 2 bases and J by 3 bases, with 10 bases between. Germline V CDR1 and CDR2: LGHNA, YSLEER. The DNA of the CDR3 is TGCGCCAGCAGCCAACTTTCAGGGTACACTGAAGCTTTCTTT. Protein sequence: CASSQLSGYTEAFF.

This clonotype was counted ten times or more. The chain joins TRBV14 to TRBJ1-2; D gene ambiguous. V was pared by 0 bases and J by 3 bases, with 5 bases between. The CDR3 sequence is 13 residues long. Germline CDR1 and CDR2: SGHDN and FVKESK. The CDR3 coding sequence is TGTGCCAGCAGCCAAGACCAGGACTATGGCTACACCTTC. It codes for CASSQDQDYGYTF. Based on the CDR3 plus reference TRBV14 and TRBJ1-2, the full variable domain is EAGVTQFPSHSVIEKGQTVTLRCDPISGHDNLYWYRRVMGKEIKFLLHFVKESKQDESGMPNNRFLAERTGGTYSTLKVQPAELEDSGVYFCASSQDQDYGYTFGSGTRLTVV.